This entry lists 30 T cell receptor beta chains sequenced from one sample in a study of CXCR3-negative and CXCR3-positive naive CD8 T cells. In preparing the TRB cDNA libraries, 5' RACE with UMI labels was used. TCRdb processed the 5' RACE reads again and assigns one entry to each CDR3 protein, with no DNA. The ten top clones account for about 1.5%, within a sample of roughly 70,000 distinct CDR3 sequences. Input material: naive CXCR3- CD8+ T cells from blood. Subset described: CD45RO-CCR7+CD27+CD95- naive CD8+ T cells lacking CXCR3 (TNR3-). The receptors were gathered from a human donor in good health. Some clones in this sample may be carry-over from other donors' samples.

The chain combines TRBV6-5 with TRBJ2-1; as DNA is missing, the TRBD1 call by TCRdb cannot be tested. This CDR3 is built from 15 residues. The germline V gene has CDR1 MNHEY and CDR2 SVGAGI. CDR3 in amino acids: CASSYSAGENNEQFF.

The chain carries TRBV6-6 and TRBJ2-3. There are 13 residues in the CDR3. Germline V CDR1 and CDR2: MNHNY, SVGAGI (reference sequence). The CDR3 protein is CASIRGLTDTQYF.

This sequence joins TRBV7-6 and TRBJ2-1; the TRBD2 assignment by TCRdb is unverifiable without DNA. The CDR3 consists of 15 residues. CDR1 SGHVS and CDR2 FNYEAQ come from the germline V gene. This chain's CDR3 is CASSPPGLPVYEQFF.

The genes are TRBV7-9 and TRBJ2-5; TCRdb lists TRBD1, though no DNA is available to test this call. The CDR3 is 14 amino acids. Germline V gene data show CDR1 as SEHNR and CDR2 as FQNEAQ (reference sequence). The CDR3 here is CASSRDRGQETQYF.

The V call is TRBV5-1, the J call TRBJ1-2. This CDR3 region has 12 residues. The germline CDR1 and CDR2 sequences are SGHRS and YFSETQ. CDR3 amino acids: CASSVDVYGYTF. The full variable domain, completed using reference TRBV5-1 and TRBJ1-2, is KAGVTQTPRYLIKTRGQQVTLSCSPISGHRSVSWYQQTPGQGLQFLFEYFSETQRNKGNFPGRFSGRQFSNSRSEMNVSTLELGDSALYLCASSVDVYGYTFGSGTRLTVV.

The chain employs TRBV7-9 and TRBJ2-5; TCRdb's D call of TRBD1 is untestable without DNA. Germline CDR1 SEHNR, CDR2 FQNEAQ (reference sequence). This CDR3 contains 12 residues. The CDR3 is CASSADRGINDF.

The chain links TRBV12-3 or TRBV12-4 to TRBJ2-1; TCRdb's D gene call, TRBD2, goes unchecked for lack of DNA. This CDR3 contains 14 residues. CDR3 sequence reads: CASKSGPPYNEQFF.

This clonotype is classed as medium-sized (0.01 to 0.1%) by frequency. The rearrangement uses TRBV12-3 or TRBV12-4 and TRBJ1-5. The CDR3 has 13 residues. This CDR3 reads CASSFSGGQPQHF.

The CDR3 region is CASTEGSSYNSPLHF. The chain couples TRBV2 to TRBJ1-6. This CDR3 contains 15 residues. Per the germline V gene, CDR1 is SNHLY and CDR2 is FYNNEI. Drawing the rest from reference TRBV2 and TRBJ1-6, the complete variable domain is EPEVTQTPSHQVTQMGQEVILRCVPISNHLYFYWYRQILGQKVEFLVSFYNNEISEKSEIFDDQFSVERPDGSNFTLKIRSTKLEDSAMYFCASTEGSSYNSPLHFGNGTRLTVT.

The gene calls are TRBV12-3 or TRBV12-4 and TRBJ2-7. The CDR3 consists of 12 residues. Here the CDR3 reads CASSLTFYEQYF.

The rearrangement uses TRBV9 and TRBJ1-4; checking the TCRdb D call of TRBD1 is not possible without DNA. The germline V gene has CDR1 SGDLS and CDR2 YYNGEE. This CDR3 spans 14 amino acids. The CDR3 loop is CASSGGRDSRPLFF.

The chain has TRBV6-6 and TRBJ2-7. Germline V gene sequence: CDR1 MNHNY, CDR2 SVGAGI (reference sequence). This CDR3 is built from 15 residues. CDR3 amino acids: CASSYAASNYYEQYF.

V is TRBV7-9 and J is TRBJ2-7; TCRdb outputs TRBD1, but without DNA this stays unchecked. There are 14 residues in the CDR3. The germline gives CDR1 SEHNR, CDR2 FQNEAQ (reference sequence). This CDR3 is CAISSNRGGHEQYF.

The V and J genes are TRBV29-1 and TRBJ2-1; TCRdb's assignment of TRBD1 cannot be checked, as there is no DNA. This CDR3 is built from 13 residues. Germline CDR1 SQVTM, CDR2 ANQGSEA. The CDR3 reads CSTETQGRVEQFF.

The rearrangement uses TRBV28 and TRBJ2-1; with no DNA, the TCRdb D assignment of TRBD2 cannot be verified. Germline lookup yields CDR1 MDHEN and CDR2 SYDVKM. The CDR3 is 14 amino acids. The CDR3 reads CASSFTSGRNEQFF.

The chain couples TRBV6-5 to TRBJ2-1. The CDR3 sequence is 14 residues long. The V gene's germline CDR1 is MNHEY and CDR2 SVGAGI. CDR3 sequence: CASSYKGIYNEQFF.

The chain uses TRBV11-2 and TRBJ2-7. This CDR3 has 15 residues. From germline, CDR1 is SGHAT and CDR2 FQNNGV. The CDR3 spells CASSLILGQPYEQYF.

The chain uses TRBV20-1 and TRBJ1-2; TCRdb returns TRBD1, unconfirmable since there is no DNA. The CDR3 spans 17 residues. The germline gives CDR1 DFQATT, CDR2 SNEGSKA (reference sequence). This CDR3 is CSARDGDRGVANYGYTF.

The V and J genes are TRBV12-3 or TRBV12-4 and TRBJ2-1; TCRdb gives TRBD2 as the D gene, but with no DNA this cannot be confirmed. This CDR3 contains 14 residues. The chain's CDR3 is CASKTSGWYNEQFF.

The V call is TRBV9, the J call TRBJ2-2; TCRdb indicates TRBD2, and absent DNA this call remains unverified. Germline CDR1 SGDLS, CDR2 YYNGEE. The CDR3 is 17 amino acids. The chain's CDR3 is CASSVPLAGGYTGELFF.

CDR3 loop: CASSVGLSGTYNEQFF. The J gene is TRBJ2-1, the V gene TRBV9; TCRdb's D gene call, TRBD2, goes unchecked for lack of DNA. Germline CDR1 reads SGDLS; CDR2 reads YYNGEE. The CDR3 consists of 16 residues.

The rearrangement joins TRBV11-1 to TRBJ2-1. This CDR3 has 12 residues. CDR1 and CDR2 from the germline V gene are SGHAT and FQDESV (reference sequence). CDR3 region: CASSLVENEQFF.

The chain links TRBV7-6 to TRBJ1-4; TCRdb proposes TRBD1, but this gene call is untestable without DNA. The CDR3 is 15 amino acids. Germline V gives CDR1 SGHVS, CDR2 FNYEAQ. The CDR3 protein is CASSLVSGVEEKLFF.

The V gene is TRBV21-1, the J gene TRBJ2-1; TCRdb gives TRBD2 as the D gene, but with no DNA this cannot be confirmed. TRBV21-1 is listed as a pseudogene. The CDR3 spans 16 residues. CDR3: CASSKGLAGGYNEQFF.

V gene TRBV28 combines with J gene TRBJ1-5. Looked up from germline, CDR1 is MDHEN and CDR2 is SYDVKM. The CDR3 extends over 15 amino acids. The CDR3 loop is CASSLEGLINQPQHF.

The rearrangement links TRBV6-5 to TRBJ1-1. This CDR3 comprises 15 residues. Germline V CDR1 and CDR2: MNHEY, SVGAGI. CDR3 in amino acids: CASSYSNWGNTEAFF.

The chain joins TRBV3-1 to TRBJ2-7; TCRdb outputs TRBD2, but without DNA this stays unchecked. This CDR3 is built from 15 residues. Germline V gene sequence: CDR1 LGHDT, CDR2 YNNKEL (reference sequence). The CDR3 sequence is CASSQDKRASYEQYF.

V usage is TRBV28 and J usage is TRBJ1-5; TCRdb's D gene call, TRBD1, goes unchecked for lack of DNA. The CDR3 is 15 residues long. From germline, CDR1 is MDHEN and CDR2 SYDVKM. The CDR3 is CASTWRQAGNQPQHF.

The V call is TRBV7-9, the J call TRBJ2-3; TCRdb's assignment of TRBD2 cannot be checked, as there is no DNA. This CDR3 is 15 amino acids long. CDR1 and CDR2 from the germline V gene are SEHNR and FQNEAQ (reference sequence). This CDR3 is CASSAGLQVPDTQYF.

The chain carries TRBV20-1 and TRBJ1-2; TCRdb gives TRBD1 as the D gene, but with no DNA this cannot be confirmed. The CDR3 extends over 13 amino acids. Per the germline V gene, CDR1 is DFQATT and CDR2 is SNEGSKA (reference sequence). This chain's CDR3 is CSARDREQYGYTF.